The 8 T cell receptor beta chains listed next were all sequenced from one sample in a study of shared clonotypes between healthy human individuals. Profiled with immunoSEQ multiplex PCR; TCRdb holds only in-frame clones, not every one. Here the sample spans approximately 500,000 clones, over 75% being singletons. The sequenced sample was PBMCs. The receptors were sampled from a middle-aged woman in good health. Some clones in this sample may be carry-over from other donors' samples.

This chain's CDR3 is CASSARTGSVQPQHF. The CDR3 DNA sequence: TGTGCCAGTAGTGCCCGGACAGGGTCTGTTCAGCCCCAGCATTTT. V is TRBV19 and J is TRBJ1-5, with 8 nucleotides matching TRBD1. Trimming took 5 bases from V and 6 from J; bases not matched to a gene: 9. The CDR3 loop spans 15 amino acids. In germline, CDR1 is LNHDA, CDR2 SQIVND (reference sequence).

The V gene is TRBV27, the J gene TRBJ1-5; 8 bases match TRBD1. V shed 7 bases and J 3 bases; nucleotides not matched to a gene: 11. There are 16 residues in the CDR3. CDR1 is MNHEY, CDR2 SMNVEV, per germline (reference sequence). CDR3 in amino acids: CASKPLGQGDNQPQHF. The DNA of the CDR3 is TGTGCCAGCAAACCTTTAGGACAGGGTGACAATCAGCCCCAGCATTTT.

As concerns this clone: With only one base between it and a far larger clone, this is likely a read error. The V and J genes are TRBV5-8 and TRBJ2-6, with a weak D call TRBD1 (5 bases). The CDR3 length is 15 residues. V was pared by 5 bases and J by 1 base, with 10 bases between. Germline CDR1 is SGHTS and CDR2 is YDEGEE. This CDR3 reads CASRSRVSGANVLTF. CDR3 in DNA: TGTGCCAGCAGATCCAGGGTATCTGGGGCCAACGTCCTGACTTTC.

This clone was detected once. V usage is TRBV18 and J usage is TRBJ1-2; a possible D gene is TRBD1 (5 bases). CDR1 is KGHSH, CDR2 LQKENI, per germline. Trimming took 6 bases from V and 6 from J, leaving 14 bases between them. The CDR3 spans 13 residues. The CDR3 loop reads CASSRDRPDGYTF. CDR3 bases: TGTGCCAGCTCCCGCGACAGACCCGATGGCTACACCTTC.

Details on this clone: Only one base separates this from a far larger clonotype, so it likely reflects a read error. The same CDR3 can be traced to other DNA sequences in this sample. This chain joins TRBV28 and TRBJ1-1; 9 nucleotides agree with TRBD1. Losses at the gene ends were 5 bases for V and 4 bases for J; bases not matched to a gene: 11. Germline CDR1 MDHEN, CDR2 SYDVKM. This CDR3 has 16 amino acids. CDR3 DNA: TGTGCCAGCAGTGAGACAGGGACAGGGTATAGCACTGAAGCTTTCTTT. It codes for CASSETGTGYSTEAFF.

The chain joins TRBV5-5 to TRBJ1-2; 7 bases agree with TRBD1. J was trimmed by 3 bases and V by 4 bases; bases with no gene match: 6. CDR1 is SGHKS and CDR2 is YYEKEE in the germline V gene (reference sequence). CDR3 length: 14 amino acids. The CDR3 bases are TGTGCCAGCAGCAACCGGGACAGATACTATGGCTACACCTTC. This encodes CASSNRDRYYGYTF.

The chain employs TRBV5-1 and TRBJ1-5; D ambiguous. Germline V gene data show CDR1 as SGHRS and CDR2 as YFSETQ. The ends were cut back, 0 bases at V and 5 bases at J, with 9 bases in the middle. The CDR3 extends over 14 amino acids. The CDR3 DNA is TGCGCCAGCAGCTTGGACAGACGCGATCAGCCCCAGCATTTT. Protein product: CASSLDRRDQPQHF. The complete variable domain, with remaining parts taken from reference TRBV5-1 and TRBJ1-5, reads KAGVTQTPRYLIKTRGQQVTLSCSPISGHRSVSWYQQTPGQGLQFLFEYFSETQRNKGNFPGRFSGRQFSNSRSEMNVSTLELGDSALYLCASSLDRRDQPQHFGDGTRLSIL.

Details on this clone: This may come from a read error, since a much larger clone is one base off. The chain employs TRBV6-1 and TRBJ2-3, with 10 positions matching TRBD2. V lost 0 bases to trimming and J lost 6 bases; unmatched junction nucleotides: 15. The V gene's germline CDR1 is MNHNS and CDR2 SASEGT. The CDR3 contains 19 residues. The CDR3 loop reads CASSEASRSGRAISDTQYF. The CDR3 DNA sequence: TGTGCCAGCAGTGAAGCTTCTCGAAGCGGGAGGGCCATCTCGGATACGCAGTATTTT.